The rows below give T cell receptor beta chains drawn from one sample of a study of blood T cell repertoires in COVID-19. This table comes from immunoSEQ multiplex PCR, and its TCRdb copy is limited to in-frame clones, with some not included. The top ten hold 6% of the sample, which has 99,000 or so clones, roughly nine tenths seen once. The material sequenced was peripheral blood. The receptors originated from a human donor in a cohort sampled during active COVID-19. The CDR3 runs from the conserved cysteine through the conserved F or W. D genes are given only for firm matches. Some rows have no size entry. The others give once, few or many, or a class for an expanded clone.

>NA|TRBV7-9|NA|TRBJ1-1
CASSLTGGNTEAFF
TGTGCCAGCAGTCTCACGGGTGGGAACACTGAAGCTTTCTTT
>NA|TRBV6-4|NA|TRBJ1-5
CASRPRDMGSNQPQHF
TGTGCCAGCAGACCCCGGGACATGGGAAGCAATCAGCCCCAGCATTTT
>NA|TRBV24-1|TRBD2|TRBJ2-1
CATSDRLAGPSYNEQFF
TGTGCCACCAGTGATCGTTTAGCGGGTCCTTCCTACAATGAGCAGTTCTTC
>NA|TRBV5-5|TRBD1|TRBJ1-4
CASSLWGTVATNEKLFF
TGTGCCAGCAGCTTGTGGGGGACAGTGGCAACTAATGAAAAACTGTTTTTT
>NA|TRBV18|NA|TRBJ2-2
CASPHSRRGTGELFF
TGTGCCAGCCCCCATTCGCGGCGGGGCACCGGGGAGCTGTTTTTT
>NA|TRBV19|NA|TRBJ2-1
CASSITDSYNEQFF
TGTGCCAGTAGTATTACAGACAGCTACAATGAGCAGTTCTTC
>NA|TRBV7-9|NA|TRBJ1-1
CASSLVSRGTEAFF
TGTGCCAGCAGCTTAGTTAGTCGTGGCACTGAAGCTTTCTTT
>NA|TRBV7-2|NA|TRBJ1-1
CASSLAGRQGEAFF
TGTGCCAGCAGCTTAGCGGGTCGGCAGGGGGAAGCTTTCTTT
>NA|TRBV13|TRBD1|TRBJ2-1
CASRTRTGIGSYNEQFF
TGTGCCAGCAGAACAAGGACAGGGATAGGTTCCTACAATGAGCAGTTCTTC
>NA|TRBV7-9|NA|TRBJ1-2
CASNMWGRRDMDGYTF
TGTGCCAGCAACATGTGGGGCCGGAGGGATATGGATGGCTACACCTTC
>NA|TRBV5-5|TRBD1|TRBJ2-3
CASTKYPGQGSDTQYF
TGTGCCAGCACCAAATACCCGGGACAGGGATCGGATACGCAGTATTTT
>NA|TRBV24-1|NA|TRBJ1-5
CATSEQGWQPQHF
TGTGCCACCAGTGAACAGGGTTGGCAGCCCCAGCATTTT
>NA|TRBV15|TRBD2|TRBJ2-2
CATSRDAAGTSNTGELFF
TGTGCCACCAGCAGAGATGCAGCGGGGACCTCGAACACCGGGGAGCTGTTTTTT
>NA|TRBV7-9|NA|TRBJ2-7
CASSPEVDEQYF
TGTGCCAGCAGCCCAGAGGTGGACGAGCAGTACTTC
>NA|TRBV7-9|NA|TRBJ2-1
CASSLQLSGPNNEQFF
TGTGCCAGCAGCTTGCAGTTGAGCGGGCCAAACAATGAGCAGTTCTTC
>NA|TRBV29-1|TRBD2|TRBJ2-7
CSVESSGGYEQYF
TGCAGCGTTGAGAGTAGCGGGGGCTACGAGCAGTACTTC
>NA|TRBV5-6|NA|TRBJ2-7
CASSSLGPGVYEQYF
TGTGCCAGCAGCTCCTTGGGGCCGGGGGTCTACGAGCAGTACTTC
>once|TRBV28|NA|TRBJ2-5
CASSFGLGRGETQYF
TGTGCCAGCAGTTTCGGTCTGGGGCGGGGAGAGACCCAGTACTTC
>NA|TRBV19|NA|TRBJ1-2
CASSMKLTGLYGYTF
TGTGCCAGTAGTATGAAGCTCACAGGGCTCTATGGCTACACCTTC
>NA|TRBV29-1|NA|TRBJ1-2
CSVEPTGYGYTF
TGCAGCGTTGAACCCACAGGGTACGGCTACACCTTC
>NA|TRBV10-3|TRBD1|TRBJ1-5
CAISGDSGWVRSNQPQHF
TGTGCCATCAGTGGGGACAGTGGGTGGGTTAGGAGCAATCAGCCCCAGCATTTT
>few|TRBV5-1|NA|TRBJ1-6
CASSLTTGQNSPLHF
TGCGCCAGCAGCCTCACTACAGGGCAGAATTCACCCCTCCACTTT
>few|TRBV5-4|NA|TRBJ1-2
CASSLIDLGRSRGYTF
TGTGCCAGCAGCTTGATTGATTTGGGGCGTAGCCGTGGCTACACCTTC
>NA|TRBV5-1|NA|TRBJ2-3
CASRTASTDTQYF
TGCGCCAGCAGGACAGCTAGCACAGATACGCAGTATTTT
>once|TRBV4-2|NA|TRBJ2-7
CASSQDYAYEQYF
TGTGCCAGCAGCCAAGATTACGCGTACGAGCAGTACTTC
>once|TRBV19|NA|TRBJ1-2
CASTPKRSHGYTF
TGTGCCAGTACCCCAAAGCGGAGCCATGGCTACACCTTC
>NA|TRBV18|NA|TRBJ2-5
CASSRGQQETQYF
TGTGCCAGCTCACGCGGACAGCAAGAGACCCAGTACTTC
>NA|TRBV12-3/TRBV12-4|NA|TRBJ1-5
CASSLYRKQPQHF
TGTGCCAGCAGTTTGTACAGAAAACAGCCCCAGCATTTT
>NA|TRBV6-5|NA|TRBJ1-3
CASSPQGLPGNTIYF
TGTGCCAGCAGTCCACAGGGTCTTCCTGGAAACACCATATATTTT
>NA|TRBV28|NA|TRBJ1-5
CASSVIGQPQHF
TGTGCCAGCAGTGTGATCGGGCAGCCCCAGCATTTT
>NA|TRBV28|NA|TRBJ2-3
CATIVYSSTDTQYF
TGTGCCACCATCGTGTACTCTAGCACAGATACGCAGTATTTT
>NA|TRBV7-3|NA|TRBJ1-6
CASSLVSRGRSPLHF
TGTGCCAGCAGCTTAGTCTCCAGGGGTCGATCACCCCTCCACTTT
>NA|TRBV21-1|NA|TRBJ2-3
CASRGTGPTDTQYF
TGTGCCAGCAGGGGCACAGGGCCAACAGATACGCAGTATTTT
>NA|TRBV2|TRBD2|TRBJ2-7
CASSGTSGRAEQYF
TGTGCCAGCAGTGGCACTAGCGGGAGAGCCGAGCAGTACTTC
>few|TRBV28|NA|TRBJ1-5
CASSFEGLSNQPQHF
TGTGCCAGCAGTTTCGAGGGACTTAGCAATCAGCCCCAGCATTTT
>few|TRBV7-9|TRBD1|TRBJ1-6
CASTEDRGSGAPLHF
TGTGCCAGCACCGAGGACAGGGGGTCAGGTGCACCCCTCCACTTT
>NA|TRBV6-2/TRBV6-3|TRBD1|TRBJ2-7
CASSPGQGFYEQYF
TGTGCCAGCAGTCCGGGACAGGGGTTCTACGAGCAGTACTTC
>NA|TRBV13|NA|TRBJ2-3
CASSLAGLRADTQYF
TGTGCCAGCAGCTTAGCGGGACTCCGCGCAGATACGCAGTATTTT
>once|TRBV5-4|NA|TRBJ1-1
CASSLVGGSVYTEAFF
TGTGCCAGCAGCTTGGTTGGGGGCTCGGTGTACACTGAAGCTTTCTTT
>NA|TRBV19|TRBD2|TRBJ2-1
CASSRGGTRYFPFF
TGTGCCAGTAGTCGCGGGGGGACGAGGTACTTCCCGTTCTTC
>NA|TRBV27|NA|TRBJ1-3
CASSYRAISGNTIYF
TGTGCCAGCAGCTACAGGGCTATCTCTGGAAACACCATATATTTT